This T cell receptor beta chain was retrieved from a study of monozygotic twins with cystic fibrosis. Notes on this clone: Its antigen is unknown.

Findings and caveats of the study: J usage was most co-twin-similar in 8 of 16 pairs, V in 13.

Here immunoSEQ multiplex PCR was the method, and the copy in TCRdb shows in-frame clones only, minus some. The data show tens of thousands of clones, over 95% seen once. The TCR was taken from a girl aged 10-17 years with cystic fibrosis. The sample was blood.

The CDR3: CASSQDPGTDTQYF. Here the CDR3 DNA reads TGCGCCAGCAGCCAAGATCCGGGGACAGATACGCAGTATTTT. V gene TRBV4-3 combines with J gene TRBJ2-3, with D possibly being TRBD2 (5 bases). V lost 0 bases and J lost 3, with 7 bases in between. The CDR3 spans 14 residues. Per the germline V gene, CDR1 is LGHNA and CDR2 is YSLEER.